Included here is one T cell receptor beta chain sequence, with context. Data came from immunoSEQ multiplex PCR; TCRdb stores just in-frame clones and leaves some out. The data show tens of thousands of clones, with roughly 87% seen just once and 8% held by the top ten. The data stem from a study of PD-L1 blockade in urothelial cancer. Across the whole study: About 85% of the roughly 30 patients comprised males who had bladder-origin urothelial cancer. Blood gave a median roughly 140,000 T cells.

V lost 7 bases to trimming and J lost 4 bases, with 13 bases between them. The length of the CDR3 is 13 residues. Germline V gene sequence: CDR1 WSHSY, CDR2 SAAADI. Time point given: peripheral blood 6 weeks after treatment start. All patients handed over anywhere from 1 to 8 samples, pretreatment and on-treatment. The origin of this receptor is a man at least 80 years old with urothelial cancer. The specimen was PBMCs, collected around atezolizumab (anti-PD-L1) treatment. The chain carries TRBV10-2 and TRBJ1-2; D call uncertain. CDR3 loop: CASTLAMGYGYTF. The CDR3 coding sequence is TGCGCCAGCACCCTAGCCATGGGCTATGGCTACACCTTC.